Below are 5 T cell receptor beta chains sequenced from a single sample in a study of shared clonotypes between healthy human individuals. Sequencing was performed with immunoSEQ multiplex PCR; in TCRdb, only in-frame clones are kept and a portion is missing. This repertoire shows approximately 440,000 clones, roughly 80% found once; its top ten account for around 12%. The sample consisted of PBMCs. The receptors shown here come from a middle-aged woman in good health. Some clones in this sample may be carry-over from other donors' samples.

Comments on this clone: Distinct nucleotide sequences in the sample also encode this CDR3. The chain joins TRBV29-1 to TRBJ1-4; the D gene is possibly TRBD1 (5 bases). The CDR3 loop spans 12 amino acids. Trimming pared 7 bases from V and 4 bases from J, leaving 10 bases between. Germline CDR1 SQVTM, CDR2 ANQGSEA. DNA for the CDR3: TGCAGCGCGGGGCAGAATAATGAAAAACTGTTTTTT. Its protein product is CSAGQNNEKLFF.

The rearrangement uses TRBV5-6 and TRBJ2-3; D uncertain. The CDR3 is made up of 15 amino acids. Between the trimmed V and J ends, which lost 3 bases and 2 bases, there was a span of 13 bases. The germline gives CDR1 SGHDT, CDR2 YYEEEE. The CDR3 region is CASSSTRRFTDTQYF. The DNA of the CDR3 is TGTGCCAGCAGCTCGACCAGGAGATTCACAGATACGCAGTATTTT. The complete variable domain, with remaining parts taken from reference TRBV5-6 and TRBJ2-3, reads DAGVTQSPTHLIKTRGQQVTLRCSPKSGHDTVSWYQQALGQGPQFIFQYYEEEERQRGNFPDRFSGHQFPNYSSELNVNALLLGDSALYLCASSSTRRFTDTQYFGPGTRLTVL.

This rearrangement joins TRBV7-9 to TRBJ1-2, with a weak D call TRBD1 (6 bases). Looked up from germline, CDR1 is SEHNR and CDR2 is FQNEAQ (reference sequence). Trimming took off 2 bases at V and 6 bases at J, with 13 bases between the two ends. The CDR3 has 14 amino acids. This CDR3 reads CASSLNRERDGYTF. The CDR3 DNA reads as TGTGCCAGCAGCTTAAACAGGGAGAGGGATGGCTACACCTTC.

The chain combines TRBV10-3 with TRBJ2-3, with D maybe TRBD2 (5 bases). V gave up 7 bases and J gave up 3 bases, with 14 bases separating them. The V gene's germline CDR1 is ENHRY and CDR2 SYGVKD. The CDR3 contains 14 residues. The DNA of the CDR3 is TGTGCCATCACGCCCGGTAGAGGGACAGATACGCAGTATTTT. Encoded protein: CAITPGRGTDTQYF.

On this clone itself: Since a much larger clone is just one base distant, this may be a read error. This chain joins TRBV7-2 and TRBJ2-7, with 15 nucleotides matching TRBD2. With V trimmed by 7 bases and J by 4 bases, 5 bases remained unmatched. The germline gives CDR1 SGHTA, CDR2 FQGNSA. CDR3 length: 15 residues. The CDR3 nucleotides are TGTGCCAGCATCTCGGGACTAGCGGGAGGATACGAGCAGTACTTC. This sequence encodes CASISGLAGGYEQYF.